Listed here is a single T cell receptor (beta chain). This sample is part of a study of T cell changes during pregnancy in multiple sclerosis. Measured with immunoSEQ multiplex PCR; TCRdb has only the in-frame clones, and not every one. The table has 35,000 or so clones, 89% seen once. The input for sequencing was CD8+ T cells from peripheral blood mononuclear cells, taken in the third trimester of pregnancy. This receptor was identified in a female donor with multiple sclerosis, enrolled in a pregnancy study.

DNA of the CDR3: TGTGCCAGCAGTAAGGACAGGCACTATGGCTACACCTTC. Translation: CASSKDRHYGYTF. The chain has TRBV27 and TRBJ1-2; 7 positions agree with TRBD1. Per germline, CDR1 MNHEY and CDR2 SMNVEV (reference sequence). The trim removed 5 bases at V and 3 bases at J, leaving 3 bases unmatched. This CDR3 has 13 residues.